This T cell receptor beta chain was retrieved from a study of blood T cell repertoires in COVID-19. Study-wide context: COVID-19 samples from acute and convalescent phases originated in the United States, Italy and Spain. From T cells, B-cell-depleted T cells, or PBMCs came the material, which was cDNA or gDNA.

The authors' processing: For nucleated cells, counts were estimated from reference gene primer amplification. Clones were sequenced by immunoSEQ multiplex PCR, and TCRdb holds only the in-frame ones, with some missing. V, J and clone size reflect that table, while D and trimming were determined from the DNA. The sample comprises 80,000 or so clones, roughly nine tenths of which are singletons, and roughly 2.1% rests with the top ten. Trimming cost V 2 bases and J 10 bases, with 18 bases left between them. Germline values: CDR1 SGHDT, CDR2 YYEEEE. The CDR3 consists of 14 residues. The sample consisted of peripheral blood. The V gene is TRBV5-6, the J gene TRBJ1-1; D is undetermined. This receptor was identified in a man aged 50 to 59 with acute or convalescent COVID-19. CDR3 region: CASSFRLPIHGAFF. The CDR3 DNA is TGTGCCAGCAGCTTTAGACTACCTATCCATGGAGCTTTCTTT.